This TCR beta chain originates from a study of T cells in Graves' hyperthyroidism and ophthalmopathy. This clonotype was recorded many times. The CDR3 has 14 amino acids. From germline, CDR1 is ENHRY and CDR2 SYGVKD. The junction had 9 bases not matched to a gene; V was cut back by 10 bases and J by 4 bases. TCR beta CDR3 regions were amplified from RNA. HTBI primers were the set used in a first-round RT-PCR of the TCR CDR3. TCRdb itself ran the multiplex PCR reads through MiXCR, one entry per CDR3 protein. The sample includes almost 600,000 distinct CDR3 sequences, around 42% of them seen just once. Sequenced sample: peripheral blood or thyroid tissue (not recorded which). The chain has TRBV10-3 and TRBJ1-2; 10 positions match TRBD1. The source is a woman between 18 and 29 years old with Graves' hyperthyroidism. The CDR3: CATRQGALGYGYTF. The CDR3 DNA follows: TGTGCCACACGACAGGGGGCTCTCGGCTATGGCTACACCTTC.